These 13 T cell receptor beta chains were all obtained from the same sample, sequenced in a study of blood T cell repertoires in COVID-19. Produced via immunoSEQ multiplex PCR; TCRdb's table is partial and in-frame only. Of about 63,000 clones in the sample, approximately 85% were seen once. Sequences were obtained from peripheral blood. These receptors all come from a human donor in a cohort sampled during active COVID-19.

The V and J genes are TRBV11-2 and TRBJ2-3; D gene ambiguous. V was cut by 0 bases and J by 6 bases, with 13 bases left in between. The CDR3 sequence is 15 residues long. CDR1 and CDR2 (germline): SGHAT, FQNNGV. The CDR3 is CASSLDLGGGDTQYF. The CDR3 bases are TGTGCCAGCAGCTTAGATCTAGGCGGCGGCGATACGCAGTATTTT.

The genes are TRBV11-2 and TRBJ2-1, with 12 bases fitting TRBD2. V lost 5 bases, J lost 1 base, and 3 bases stayed unmatched. CDR1 and CDR2 (germline): SGHAT, FQNNGV. This CDR3 is built from 16 residues. Here the CDR3 reads CASSPLAGGSYNEQFF. The DNA for the CDR3 is TGTGCCAGCAGCCCCCTAGCGGGAGGGTCCTACAATGAGCAGTTCTTC.

This chain uses TRBV9 with TRBJ2-6; no reliable D call. The CDR3 totals 15 residues. Trimming shortened V by 4 bases and J by 0 bases, and 8 bases separated the two germline ends. CDR1 and CDR2 (germline): SGDLS, YYNGEE. CDR3 loop: CASSPTGSGANVLTF. CDR3 coding DNA: TGTGCCAGCAGCCCGACGGGCTCTGGGGCCAACGTCCTGACTTTC.

The V and J genes are TRBV14 and TRBJ2-5, with TRBD2 matching 11 bases. Germline V gene data show CDR1 as SGHDN and CDR2 as FVKESK. The V gene end was trimmed by 3 bases and the J gene end by 5 bases; junction bases not matched to a gene: 8. The CDR3 consists of 16 residues. CDR3 bases: TGTGCCAGCAGCCACGGCATAGCGGGAGGGTTTGAGACCCAGTACTTC. Translating gives CASSHGIAGGFETQYF.

The chain uses TRBV28 and TRBJ2-7, with D perhaps matching TRBD2 (6 bases). The germline V gene encodes CDR1 MDHEN and CDR2 SYDVKM. The V end was cut by 4 bases, the J end by 3 bases, with 16 bases between. The CDR3 covers 15 residues. For the CDR3, the DNA is TGTGCCAGCAGTTCATTTGGAGGGACGGGCTACGAGCAGTACTTC. Translated: CASSSFGGTGYEQYF.

The chain joins TRBV4-3 to TRBJ2-3; no definite D call. This CDR3 has 15 residues. The germline gives CDR1 LGHNA, CDR2 YSLEER. V lost 2 bases, J lost 1 base, and 10 bases lay in between. The CDR3 region is CASSQSVPGTDTQYF. The CDR3 bases are TGCGCCAGCAGCCAATCGGTTCCCGGCACAGATACGCAGTATTTT.

This clone was found a few times. The CDR3 DNA is TGTGCCAGCAGCCAAGATCCACAGCAAGAGACCCAGTACTTC. Protein sequence: CASSQDPQQETQYF. V is TRBV3-1 (or the pseudogene TRBV3-2) and J is TRBJ2-5; no firm D call. V was clipped by 0 bases and J by 2 bases, with 7 bases between them. Per germline, CDR1 LGHDT and CDR2 YNNKEL (reference sequence). The CDR3 has 14 residues.

The chain uses TRBV3-1 (or the pseudogene TRBV3-2) and TRBJ2-3; D ambiguous. This CDR3 region has 15 residues. V was cut by 0 bases and J by 2 bases, with 9 bases left in between. CDR1 and CDR2 from the germline V gene are LGHDT and YNNKEL (reference sequence). For the CDR3, the DNA is TGTGCCAGCAGCCAAGATCTTTTATCCACAGATACGCAGTATTTT. Its translation: CASSQDLLSTDTQYF.

This chain links TRBV7-2 with TRBJ2-5; TRBD2 matches at 9 bases. V dropped 1 base and J dropped 7; count of bases not matched to a gene: 7. Looked up from germline, CDR1 is SGHTA and CDR2 is FQGNSA. This CDR3 contains 15 residues. The CDR3 DNA reads TGTGCCAGCAGCTTAGGCCTAGCGGGGTTAGTGACCCAGTACTTC. Translation gives CASSLGLAGLVTQYF. The full variable domain, in which reference TRBV7-2 and TRBJ2-5 provide the parts outside the CDR3, is GAGVSQSPSNKVTEKGKDVELRCDPISGHTALYWYRQSLGQGLEFLIYFQGNSAPDKSGLPSDRFSAERTGGSVSTLTIQRTQQEDSAVYLCASSLGLAGLVTQYFGPGTRLLVL.

The gene calls are TRBV27 and TRBJ2-5; no definite D call. CDR1 and CDR2 (germline): MNHEY, SMNVEV (reference sequence). The CDR3 runs 14 residues. V was shortened by 0 bases and J by 2 bases, with 7 bases between the two germline ends. CDR3 coding DNA: TGTGCCAGCAGTTTATCCCGTCAGCAAGAGACCCAGTACTTC. Translation: CASSLSRQQETQYF.

The chain carries TRBV3-1 (or the pseudogene TRBV3-2) and TRBJ1-6; unclear D gene. The CDR3 spans 13 residues. Germline CDR1 reads LGHDT; CDR2 reads YNNKEL (reference sequence). V lost 4 bases, J lost 7 bases, and 8 bases lay in between. CDR3 coding DNA: TGTGCCAGCAGCCCAACTTCGAATTCACCCCTCCACTTT. This encodes CASSPTSNSPLHF.

The chain is built from TRBV18 and TRBJ1-1; TRBD1 aligns across 9 bases. Germline V CDR1 and CDR2: KGHSH, LQKENI. CDR3 length: 16 amino acids. V dropped 3 bases and J dropped 5; count of bases not matched to a gene: 10. DNA for the CDR3: TGTGCCAGCTCACCTGGGACAGGGCGTCGAGGAACTGAAGCTTTCTTT. This gives the protein CASSPGTGRRGTEAFF.

The chain links TRBV5-8 to TRBJ1-2; TRBD1 is a possible D gene (6 bases). CDR1 is SGHTS and CDR2 is YDEGEE in the germline V gene. CDR3 size: 16 residues. V was trimmed by 4 bases and J by 4 bases, leaving 20 bases between them. In DNA, the CDR3 is TGTGCCAGCAGCCGCCCCCAAAGGGGGGGCCTCTATGGCTACACCTTC. Its protein is CASSRPQRGGLYGYTF.